This T cell receptor (beta chain) was sequenced during a study of early stage breast cancer tumors. With respect to this clone: The antigen is undetermined.

In germline, CDR1 is ENHRY, CDR2 SYGVKD. The CDR3 contains 17 residues. V trimming: 0 bases; J trimming: 5 bases; junction bases outside the gene matches: 12. Study-level findings and limits: Tumors had roughly 2.6-fold higher T cell density than normal breast.

The repertoire was sequenced with immunoSEQ multiplex PCR; TCRdb's copy has only in-frame clones and lacks some. The sample contains over 11,000 clones, 79% of which appear only once. Sequences were obtained from normal breast tissue next to the tumor. The receptor's source is a person aged 45-65 years with breast cancer. V usage is TRBV10-3 and J usage is TRBJ2-7, with TRBD2 identical over 8 bases. This CDR3 reads CAISESWRAGVANEQYF. CDR3 DNA sequence: TGTGCCATCAGTGAGTCGTGGAGAGCGGGAGTAGCCAACGAGCAGTACTTC.